This TCR beta chain was observed in a study of blood T cell repertoires in COVID-19. For the study at large: Samples representing acute and convalescent COVID-19 were sourced from the United States, Italy and Spain. T cells, B-cell-depleted T cells, or PBMCs supplied cDNA or gDNA.

Authors' processing steps: The authors estimated nucleated cell counts from reference gene primer amplification. Profiled with immunoSEQ multiplex PCR; TCRdb holds only in-frame clones, not every one. That table supplies the V and J calls and clone size; D and trimming were determined from the DNA. The repertoire includes around 100,000 clones, about nine tenths of them detected once, and roughly 17% sits in the top ten. Germline V gene sequence: CDR1 SGHTA, CDR2 FQGTGA. V trimming: 5 bases; J trimming: 0 bases; junction bases outside the gene matches: 6. The CDR3 extends over 16 amino acids. The sequenced sample consisted of peripheral blood. This TCR came from a woman of 80 years or more in a cohort sampled during active COVID-19. The chain links TRBV7-3 to TRBJ2-1, with 8 bases fitting TRBD1. The CDR3 loop is CASSRQGTSSYNEQFF. CDR3 coding DNA: TGTGCCAGCAGCCGACAGGGGACAAGCTCCTACAATGAGCAGTTCTTC.